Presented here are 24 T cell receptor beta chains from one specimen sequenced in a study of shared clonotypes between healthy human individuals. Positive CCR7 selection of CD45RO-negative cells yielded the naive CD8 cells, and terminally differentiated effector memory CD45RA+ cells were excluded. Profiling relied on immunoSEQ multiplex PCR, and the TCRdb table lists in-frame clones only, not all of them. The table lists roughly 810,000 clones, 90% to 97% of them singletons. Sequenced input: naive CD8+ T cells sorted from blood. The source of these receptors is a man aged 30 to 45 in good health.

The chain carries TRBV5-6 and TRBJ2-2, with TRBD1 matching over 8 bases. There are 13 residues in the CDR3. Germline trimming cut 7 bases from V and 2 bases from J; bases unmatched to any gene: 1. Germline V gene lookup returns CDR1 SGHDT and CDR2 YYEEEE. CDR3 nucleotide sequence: TGTGCCAGCGGACAGGGAAACACCGGGGAGCTGTTTTTT. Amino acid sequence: CASGQGNTGELFF.

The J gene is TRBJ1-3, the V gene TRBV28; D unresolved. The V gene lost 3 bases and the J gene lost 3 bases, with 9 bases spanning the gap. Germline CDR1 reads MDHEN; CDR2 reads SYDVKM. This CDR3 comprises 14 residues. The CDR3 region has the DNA TGTGCCAGCAGTTTCAGCGAACTTGGAAACACCATATATTTT. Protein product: CASSFSELGNTIYF.

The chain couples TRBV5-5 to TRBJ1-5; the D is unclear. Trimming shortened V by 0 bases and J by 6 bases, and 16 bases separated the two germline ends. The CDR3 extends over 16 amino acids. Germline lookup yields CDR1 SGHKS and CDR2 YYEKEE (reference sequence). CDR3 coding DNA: TGTGCCAGCAGCTTGGCAGTCCCCGGGCAGGCTCAGCCCCAGCATTTT. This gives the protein CASSLAVPGQAQPQHF.

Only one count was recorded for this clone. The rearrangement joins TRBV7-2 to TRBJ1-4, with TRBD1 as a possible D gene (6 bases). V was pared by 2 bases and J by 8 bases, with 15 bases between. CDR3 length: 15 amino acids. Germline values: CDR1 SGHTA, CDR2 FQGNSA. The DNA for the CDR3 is TGTGCCAGCAGCTTAACCGGGACATCTGGAGAAAAACTGTTTTTT. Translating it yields CASSLTGTSGEKLFF.

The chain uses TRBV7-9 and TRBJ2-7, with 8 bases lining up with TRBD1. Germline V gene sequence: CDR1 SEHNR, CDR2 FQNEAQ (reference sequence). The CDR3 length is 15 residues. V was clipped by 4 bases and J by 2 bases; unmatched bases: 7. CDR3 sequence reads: CASSSGPQGAYEQYF. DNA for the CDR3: TGTGCCAGCAGCTCAGGACCACAGGGGGCCTACGAGCAGTACTTC.

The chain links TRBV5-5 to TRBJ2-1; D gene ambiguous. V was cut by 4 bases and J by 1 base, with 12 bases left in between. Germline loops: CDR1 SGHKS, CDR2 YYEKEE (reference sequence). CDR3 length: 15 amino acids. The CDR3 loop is CASSPSWGSYNEQFF. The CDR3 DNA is TGTGCCAGCAGCCCCTCGTGGGGTTCCTACAATGAGCAGTTCTTC.

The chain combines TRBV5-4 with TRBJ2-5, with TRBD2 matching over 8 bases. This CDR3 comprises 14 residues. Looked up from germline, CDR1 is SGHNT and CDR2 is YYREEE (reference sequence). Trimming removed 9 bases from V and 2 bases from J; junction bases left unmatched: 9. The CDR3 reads CATSPGGDQETQYF. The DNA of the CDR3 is TGTGCCACCTCACCCGGGGGGGATCAAGAGACCCAGTACTTC.

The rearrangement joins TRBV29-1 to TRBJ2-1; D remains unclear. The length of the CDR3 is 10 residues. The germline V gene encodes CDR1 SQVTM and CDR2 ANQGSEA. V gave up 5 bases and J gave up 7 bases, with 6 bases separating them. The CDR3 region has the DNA TGCAGCGTTCTAAGAAATGAGCAGTTCTTC. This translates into CSVLRNEQFF.

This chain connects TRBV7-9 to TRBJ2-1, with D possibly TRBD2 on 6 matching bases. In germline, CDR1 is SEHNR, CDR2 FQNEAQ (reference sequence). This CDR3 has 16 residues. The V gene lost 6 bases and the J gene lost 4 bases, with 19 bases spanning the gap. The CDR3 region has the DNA TGTGCCAGCAGTCAGGGCGGGAACAGACATTACAATGAGCAGTTCTTC. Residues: CASSQGGNRHYNEQFF.

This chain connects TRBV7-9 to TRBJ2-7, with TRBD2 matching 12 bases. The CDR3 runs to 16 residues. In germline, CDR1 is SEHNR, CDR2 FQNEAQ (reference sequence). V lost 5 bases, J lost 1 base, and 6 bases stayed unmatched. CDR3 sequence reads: CASSPTSGSLSYEQYF. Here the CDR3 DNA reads TGTGCCAGCAGCCCGACTAGCGGGAGTTTATCCTACGAGCAGTACTTC.

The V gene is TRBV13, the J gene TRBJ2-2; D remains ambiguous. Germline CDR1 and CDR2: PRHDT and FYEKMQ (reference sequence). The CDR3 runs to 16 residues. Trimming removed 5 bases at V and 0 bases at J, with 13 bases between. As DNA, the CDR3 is TGTGCCAGCAGCCAACTGACACCTGCGAACACCGGGGAGCTGTTTTTT. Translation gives CASSQLTPANTGELFF.

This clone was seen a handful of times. Here the CDR3 DNA reads TGTGCCTGGAGATCCCCAAACGGGCCCTCAGAAAAACTGTTTTTT. Protein sequence: CAWRSPNGPSEKLFF. The rearrangement links TRBV30 to TRBJ1-4, with unresolved D. Germline values: CDR1 GTSNPN, CDR2 SVGIG (reference sequence). The CDR3 covers 15 residues. Trimming cost V 3 bases and J 8 bases, with 19 bases left between them. The variable domain in full, with the rest retrieved from reference TRBV30 and TRBJ1-4, is SQTIHQWPATLVQPVGSPLSLECTVEGTSNPNLYWYRQAAGRGLQLLFYSVGIGQISSEVPQNLSASRPQDRQFILSSKKLLLSDSGFYLCAWRSPNGPSEKLFFGSGTQLSVL.

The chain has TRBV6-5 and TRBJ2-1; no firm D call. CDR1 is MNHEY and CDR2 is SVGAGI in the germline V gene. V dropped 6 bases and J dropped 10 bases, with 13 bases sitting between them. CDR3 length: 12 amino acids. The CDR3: CASSLGPSEQFF. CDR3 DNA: TGTGCCAGCAGCCTCGGGCCAAGCGAGCAGTTCTTC.

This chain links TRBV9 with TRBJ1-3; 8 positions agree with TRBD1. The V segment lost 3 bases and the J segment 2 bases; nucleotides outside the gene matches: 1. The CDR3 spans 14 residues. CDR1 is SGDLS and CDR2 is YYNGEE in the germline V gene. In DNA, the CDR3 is TGTGCCAGCAGCGCGACAGGGGCTGGAAACACCATATATTTT. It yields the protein CASSATGAGNTIYF.

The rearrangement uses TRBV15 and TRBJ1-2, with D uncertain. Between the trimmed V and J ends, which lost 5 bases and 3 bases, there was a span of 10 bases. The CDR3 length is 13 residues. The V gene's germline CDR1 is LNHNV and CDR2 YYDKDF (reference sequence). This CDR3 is CATSLGGDYGYTF. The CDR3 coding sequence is TGTGCCACCAGCCTGGGAGGCGACTATGGCTACACCTTC.

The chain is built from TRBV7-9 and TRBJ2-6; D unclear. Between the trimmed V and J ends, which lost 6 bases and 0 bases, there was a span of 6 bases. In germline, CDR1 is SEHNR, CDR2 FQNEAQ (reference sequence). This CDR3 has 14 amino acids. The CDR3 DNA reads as TGTGCCAGCAGGGCCAGCTCTGGGGCCAACGTCCTGACTTTC. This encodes CASRASSGANVLTF. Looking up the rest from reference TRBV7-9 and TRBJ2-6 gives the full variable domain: DTGVSQNPRHKITKRGQNVTFRCDPISEHNRLYWYRQTLGQGPEFLTYFQNEAQLEKSRLLSDRFSAERPKGSFSTLEIQRTEQGDSAMYLCASRASSGANVLTFGAGSRLTVL.

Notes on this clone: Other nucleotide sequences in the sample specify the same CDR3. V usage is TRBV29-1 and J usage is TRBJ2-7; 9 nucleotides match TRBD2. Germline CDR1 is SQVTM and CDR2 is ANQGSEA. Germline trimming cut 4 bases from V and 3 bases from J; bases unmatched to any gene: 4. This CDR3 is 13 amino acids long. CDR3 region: CSVGSGSIYEQYF. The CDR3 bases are TGCAGCGTTGGTAGCGGGAGTATCTACGAGCAGTACTTC.

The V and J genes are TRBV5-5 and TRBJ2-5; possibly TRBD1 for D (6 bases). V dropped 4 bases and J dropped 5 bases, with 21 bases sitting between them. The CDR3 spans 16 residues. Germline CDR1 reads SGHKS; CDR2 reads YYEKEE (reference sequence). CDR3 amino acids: CASSPSYREWDETQYF. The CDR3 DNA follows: TGTGCCAGCAGCCCCTCCTACAGGGAGTGGGATGAGACCCAGTACTTC.

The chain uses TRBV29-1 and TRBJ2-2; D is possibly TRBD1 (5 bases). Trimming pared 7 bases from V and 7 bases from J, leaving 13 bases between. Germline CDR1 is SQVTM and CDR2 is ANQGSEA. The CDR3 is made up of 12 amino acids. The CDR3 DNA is TGCAGCGGCGCCCAGGGAAACGGGGAGCTGTTTTTT. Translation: CSGAQGNGELFF.

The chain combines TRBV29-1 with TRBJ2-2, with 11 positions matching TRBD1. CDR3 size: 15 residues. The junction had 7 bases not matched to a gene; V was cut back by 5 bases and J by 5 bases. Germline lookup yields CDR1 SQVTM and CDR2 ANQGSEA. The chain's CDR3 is CSVKDRGRGTGELFF. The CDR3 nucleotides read TGCAGCGTTAAGGACAGGGGGCGCGGAACCGGGGAGCTGTTTTTT.

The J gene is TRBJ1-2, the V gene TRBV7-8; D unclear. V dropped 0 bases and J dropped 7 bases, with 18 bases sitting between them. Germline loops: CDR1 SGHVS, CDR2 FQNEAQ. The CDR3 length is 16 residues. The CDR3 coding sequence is TGTGCCAGCAGCTTAGCGCTGGTTGACGCACCGAGTGGCTACACCTTC. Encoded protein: CASSLALVDAPSGYTF. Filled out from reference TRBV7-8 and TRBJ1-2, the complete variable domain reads GAGVSQSPRYKVAKRGQDVALRCDPISGHVSLFWYQQALGQGPEFLTYFQNEAQLDKSGLPSDRFFAERPEGSVSTLKIQRTQQEDSAVYLCASSLALVDAPSGYTFGSGTRLTVV.

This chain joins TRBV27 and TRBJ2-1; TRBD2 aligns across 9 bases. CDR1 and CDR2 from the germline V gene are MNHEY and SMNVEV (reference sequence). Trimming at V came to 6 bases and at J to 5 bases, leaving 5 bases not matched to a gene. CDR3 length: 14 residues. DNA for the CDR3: TGTGCCAGCAGGGGGGGACTAGCCAACAATGAGCAGTTCTTC. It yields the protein CASRGGLANNEQFF.

The CDR3 loop is CASSVKAGGSYNEQFF. The CDR3 DNA reads as TGTGCCAGCAGCGTAAAAGCGGGAGGATCCTACAATGAGCAGTTCTTC. The rearrangement uses TRBV9 and TRBJ2-1, with TRBD2 matching over 9 bases. Germline V gives CDR1 SGDLS, CDR2 YYNGEE. CDR3 size: 16 residues. The ends lost 1 base at V and 1 base at J; junction bases unmatched: 3.

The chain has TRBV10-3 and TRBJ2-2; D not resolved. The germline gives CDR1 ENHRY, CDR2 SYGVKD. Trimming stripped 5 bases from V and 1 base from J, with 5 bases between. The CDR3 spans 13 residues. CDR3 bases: TGTGCCATCAGTCTAGAGAACACCGGGGAGCTGTTTTTT. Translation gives CAISLENTGELFF.